The entry that follows covers one T cell receptor beta chain sequence. Its antigen is as yet unknown. This sample is drawn from a study of cytomegalovirus exposure and HLA in healthy donors. Broader study findings: The investigators catalogued some 150 TCR beta chains as cytomegalovirus-associated. Both high specificity and high sensitivity reportedly marked the classifier's diagnosis of cytomegalovirus status.

Germline V gives CDR1 MNHNY, CDR2 SVGAGI (reference sequence). The CDR3 has 14 residues. The germline V and J ends were trimmed by 4 bases and 1 base, with 8 bases remaining between them. Here immunoSEQ multiplex PCR was the method, and the copy in TCRdb shows in-frame clones only, minus some. The sample shows 300,000 or so clones, 88% of them seen only once. Material: PBMCs. The TCR originated in a man aged 25-45 years in good health and CMV-seronegative. The rearrangement joins TRBV6-6 to TRBJ2-1; possibly TRBD2 for D (5 bases). CDR3 loop: CASSLRGSYNEQFF. CDR3 nucleotide sequence: TGTGCCAGCAGTTTACGCGGGTCCTACAATGAGCAGTTCTTC.